This T cell receptor (beta chain) was sequenced in a study of STAT3 mutations in large granular lymphocyte leukemia (dated by TCRdb to 2018 to 2020). For the study in its entirety: Canonical activating STAT3 mutations were detected in roughly half of the longitudinally sequenced T-LGLL patients. On average, sequencing was done at 3.5 to 4 time points per patient, with the number of samplings ranging from 2 to 8. One or more immunosuppressive therapy regimens were given to more than half of T-LGLL patients, and hematologic response was seen in under 50% of the treated patients. As controls, the study also included longitudinal sequencing of a couple of patients with natural killer LGL leukemia. Patients with T-cell large granular lymphocyte leukemia underwent serial deep sequencing of TCRbeta CDR3 and STAT3 to reconstruct clonal hierarchy and dynamics. From an initial cohort of 207 LGL patients, 20 or so representative T-LGLL cases were picked for longitudinal TCRbeta and STAT3 sequencing. Study-wide findings and limitations: The linking of therapy response to changes in TCR clonal burden was complicated by variable intervals between samplings and differing treatment regimens. Every T-LGLL patient showed at least one immunodominant TCRbeta clonotype, and about half showed multiple immunodominant subclonotypes. TCR clonotype switching after therapy was seen in about 35% of the 18 patients, with all newly emerging clones being STAT3 wild type. Persisting codominant clonotypes in some patients meant a small but highly pathogenic clone may have been missed. Because no samples were available when a clone first appeared, clonal expansion had to be inferred from samplings taken at other points. Dominant TCR clone burden was found to exceed STAT3 mutant burden in several patients, suggesting that STAT3 mutation arose secondarily within a pre-expanded clone.

DNA was extracted from blood mononuclear cells, and the same DNA was used for both TCR and STAT3 sequencing. For this clone: The specificity of this receptor is unknown. The input lacks base qualities; no much larger clone sits a single base away.

V is pared back by 3 bases and J by 12 bases, with 5 bases lying between the germline termini. From the cysteine through the phenylalanine, the CDR3 covers 8 amino acids. The entry retains the CDR3 DNA only, 24 bases that are in frame from base 1. The CDR1 and CDR2 encoded by the germline V gene are SQVTM and ANQGSEA. An Illumina MiSeq was used to sequence the TCRbeta libraries, yielding an average of approximately 40,000 productive templates per sample. TCRbeta CDR3 libraries were generated with the immunoSEQ assay using multiplex PCR amplification. The study's own analysis went as follows. Following a previously defined approach, repertoire diversity was calculated, and values close to 0 point to extremely monoclonal samples. TCRdb stores this immuneACCESS table with in-frame sequences only. Part of the clones is absent; in the studies checked, under half of the shortfall reflects unresolved V genes, and no reason is known for the rest. V, J and clone size were drawn from that table, and D and trimming were deduced from the DNA. The sample table records about 2,600 clones; roughly 30% of these occur just once. Clones ranked in the top ten supply roughly 64% of the sample.

The source of this sequence is a human donor with T large granular lymphocyte leukemia. Some clones in this sample may be carry-over from other donors' samples. Input material: PBMCs. Recombination joined TRBV29-1 with TRBJ1-2; too little of a D gene remains to name it. The DNA reads as follows: TGCAGCGTTGACGCCCACACCTTC. The translation is CSVDAHTF.